This T cell receptor beta chain was recorded in a study of T cell responses to AZD1222 COVID-19 vaccine. Method: immunoSEQ multiplex PCR; TCRdb's copy keeps in-frame clones and lacks some. The table records approximately 100,000 clones, 85% to 90% of them present only once. Study-level points and caveats: Reports indicate that nearly half of spike-specific TCRs are directed at unmutated variant regions. Across spike, vaccine-associated CD4 TCRs were found, dominant at 160-218 and 743-854. The sample set comprised mostly white British donors with more females, and clonal diversity was possibly underestimated. Baseline serology detected seropositivity in only 5 or 6 AZD1222 recipients.

The CDR3 length is 15 residues. Germline V lookup: CDR1 LNHDA, CDR2 SQIVND (reference sequence). V trimming: 3 bases; J trimming: 7 bases; junction bases outside the gene matches: 7. Notes on this clone: Antigen specificity is unknown.

V and J are TRBV19 and TRBJ2-7, with 12 positions matching TRBD1. This TCR came from an adult in good health. Sequenced material: peripheral blood, taken on day 0 of AZD1222 vaccination. The CDR3 region has the DNA TGTGCCAGTAGTATTTCGGGACAGGGGGCATGGGAGCAGTACTTC. Its translation is CASSISGQGAWEQYF.